One and the same sample provided the 27 T cell receptor beta chains below, sequenced in a study of blood T cell repertoires in COVID-19 (dated by TCRdb to the early 2020s). The library was obtained by the immunoSEQ multiplex PCR assay. TCRdb took this table from immuneACCESS and kept in-frame rearrangements with V and J called. Such tables lack part of the clones; where checked against another copy, unresolved V genes explain under half of the gap, and the rest is unexplained. The sample yields some 56,000 clones; less than 85% were counted once. The top ten clones comprise roughly a sixth of the sample. The sequenced material came from peripheral blood. Receptors were obtained from a woman aged 50 to 60 with active or convalescent COVID-19.

The chain employs TRBV18 and TRBJ1-3, with D possibly TRBD1 on 5 matching bases. The CDR3 loop spans 17 amino acids. Germline V gene data show CDR1 as KGHSH and CDR2 as LQKENI. Trimming pared 2 bases from V and 0 bases from J, leaving 14 bases between. This CDR3 is CASSPSQRQFSGNTIYF. CDR3 nucleotide sequence: TGTGCCAGCTCACCAAGCCAAAGACAGTTCTCTGGAAACACCATATATTTT.

This clone was detected only a few times. The V gene is TRBV27, the J gene TRBJ2-7, with D possibly TRBD1 on 6 matching bases. Trimming left V 3 bases short and J 5 bases short, with 14 bases between. CDR1 is MNHEY, CDR2 SMNVEV, per germline (reference sequence). The CDR3 consists of 14 residues. CDR3 sequence (DNA): TGTGCCAGCAGTTTGACAGGTACGTCCCACGAGCAGTACTTC. Protein product: CASSLTGTSHEQYF.

This chain uses TRBV19 with TRBJ2-1; 7 bases agree with TRBD2. The CDR3 runs to 15 residues. With 5 bases clipped from V and 4 bases from J, the junction kept 8 bases outside the gene matches. Looked up from germline, CDR1 is LNHDA and CDR2 is SQIVND (reference sequence). CDR3 bases: TGTGCCAGTAGTGGGCTAGCGGCCCCATACAATGAGCAGTTCTTC. Its translation is CASSGLAAPYNEQFF.

The chain links TRBV11-2 to TRBJ2-4; TRBD1 might be the D (5 bases). The germline gives CDR1 SGHAT, CDR2 FQNNGV. V lost 2 bases to trimming and J lost 0 bases, with 20 bases between them. CDR3 length equals 19 residues. The CDR3 DNA follows: TGTGCCAGCAGCTTATTCGGACAAGAATTAAAAAAAGCCAAAAACATTCAGTACTTC. Encoded protein: CASSLFGQELKKAKNIQYF.

The J gene is TRBJ1-3, the V gene TRBV18; D possibly corresponds to TRBD1 (5 bases). CDR3 size: 16 residues. CDR1 is KGHSH, CDR2 LQKENI, per germline. The germline V and J ends were trimmed by 3 bases and 0 bases, with 12 bases remaining between them. The CDR3 nucleotides are TGTGCCAGCTCACCCACACAGGAGAGCTCTGGAAACACCATATATTTT. It translates to CASSPTQESSGNTIYF. The full variable domain, in which reference TRBV18 and TRBJ1-3 provide the parts outside the CDR3, is NAGVMQNPRHLVRRRGQEARLRCSPMKGHSHVYWYRQLPEEGLKFMVYLQKENIIDESGMPKERFSAEFPKEGPSILRIQQVVRGDSAAYFCASSPTQESSGNTIYFGEGSWLTVV.

This clone was seen a few times. V and J are TRBV9 and TRBJ2-7, with 9 positions matching TRBD2. The V gene's germline CDR1 is SGDLS and CDR2 YYNGEE. This CDR3 has 15 amino acids. With V trimmed by 0 bases and J by 2 bases, 3 bases remained unmatched. The CDR3 DNA is TGTGCCAGCAGCGTAGGGGCTAGCGGGACCTACGAGCAGTACTTC. Amino acid sequence: CASSVGASGTYEQYF. The full variable domain, rest sourced from reference TRBV9 and TRBJ2-7, is DSGVTQTPKHLITATGQRVTLRCSPRSGDLSVYWYQQSLDQGLQFLIQYYNGEERAKGNILERFSAQQFPDLHSELNLSSLELGDSALYFCASSVGASGTYEQYFGPGTRLTVT.

This clone turned up a few times. The V gene is TRBV27, the J gene TRBJ2-7; 12 bases are a match to TRBD2. V lost 5 bases, J lost 6 bases, and 5 bases stayed unmatched. The CDR3 totals 14 residues. The germline gives CDR1 MNHEY, CDR2 SMNVEV (reference sequence). CDR3 DNA: TGTGCCAGCAGTGTCCTACTAGCGGGAGGCGAGCAGTACTTC. This sequence encodes CASSVLLAGGEQYF.

This clone showed up just a few times. The rearrangement uses TRBV11-1 and TRBJ2-2, with D unresolved. This CDR3 contains 15 residues. Trimming pared 1 base from V and 3 bases from J, leaving 9 bases between. Germline-derived CDR1 and CDR2 are SGHAT and FQDESV (reference sequence). CDR3: CASSLGLFHTGELFF. CDR3 bases: TGTGCCAGCAGCTTAGGGCTTTTTCACACCGGGGAGCTGTTTTTT.

The chain couples TRBV21-1 to TRBJ1-2; TRBD1, the table's D call, was not compared with the DNA. TRBV21-1 is recorded as a pseudogene. The CDR3 has 15 residues. The CDR3 loop is CASSKGGQGFCGYTF. The CDR3 bases are TGTGCCAGCAGCAAAGGGGGGCAGGGCTTCTGTGGCTACACCTTC.

This rearrangement joins TRBV5-5 to TRBJ2-7, with TRBD1 identical over 7 bases. This CDR3 is built from 16 residues. From germline, CDR1 is SGHKS and CDR2 YYEKEE (reference sequence). The V gene end was trimmed by 1 base and the J gene end by 6 bases; junction bases not matched to a gene: 13. The CDR3 DNA reads as TGTGCCAGCAGCTTGAAGTCAGGGGGTGGGCAGGCCGAGCAGTACTTC. Protein sequence: CASSLKSGGGQAEQYF.

CDR3 protein: CASSDGTGGWYEQFF. In DNA form, the CDR3 reads TGTGCCAGCAGTGACGGGACAGGGGGCTGGTATGAGCAGTTCTTC. The chain is built from TRBV6-4 and TRBJ2-1, with 12 bases fitting TRBD1. V dropped 2 bases and J dropped 8; count of bases not matched to a gene: 4. CDR3 length: 15 amino acids. Germline-derived CDR1 and CDR2 are MRHNA and SNTAGT.

This chain uses TRBV19 with TRBJ2-1; 7 bases are shared with TRBD2. The CDR3 is made up of 21 amino acids. Germline V gene lookup returns CDR1 LNHDA and CDR2 SQIVND (reference sequence). V shed 2 bases and J 5 bases; nucleotides not matched to a gene: 24. The CDR3 DNA follows: TGTGCCAGTAGTATAAGGGCGACATGGCGGGAGTGGGGAATCGGGGACAATGAGCAGTTCTTC. Translated, it gives CASSIRATWREWGIGDNEQFF. Supplemented by reference TRBV19 and TRBJ2-1, the full variable domain reads DGGITQSPKYLFRKEGQNVTLSCEQNLNHDAMYWYRQDPGQGLRLIYYSQIVNDFQKGDIAEGYSVSREKKESFPLTVTSAQKNPTAFYLCASSIRATWREWGIGDNEQFFGPGTRLTVL.

The rearrangement uses TRBV20-1 and TRBJ2-1; a possible D gene is TRBD2 (6 bases). The CDR3 runs to 16 residues. The V gene lost 3 bases and the J gene lost 8 bases, with 23 bases spanning the gap. Per the germline V gene, CDR1 is DFQATT and CDR2 is SNEGSKA (reference sequence). The CDR3 DNA reads TGCAGTGCTAGTGGCGGCGAGACTAGGCTTCGGGATGAGCAGTTCTTC. The encoded protein is CSASGGETRLRDEQFF.

The sample holds a few counts of this clone. CDR3: CAISDTLRASGDWMVQYF. CDR3 coding DNA: TGTGCCATCAGTGATACTCTCAGGGCTAGCGGGGATTGGATGGTGCAGTACTTC. The chain combines TRBV10-3 with TRBJ2-7; 9 nucleotides match TRBD2. Germline CDR1 ENHRY, CDR2 SYGVKD. The CDR3 is made up of 18 amino acids. J was trimmed by 9 bases and V by 3 bases; bases with no gene match: 21.

This chain joins TRBV28 and TRBJ2-5; 9 nucleotides align to TRBD1. The J segment lost 7 bases and the V segment lost 5 bases, leaving 8 bases of the junction unmatched. CDR3 size: 14 residues. Germline V gene sequence: CDR1 MDHEN, CDR2 SYDVKM. The CDR3 DNA reads TGTGCCAGCAGTGGGCACAGGGGGCGATGGACCCAGTACTTC. Its translation: CASSGHRGRWTQYF.

The V gene is TRBV15, the J gene TRBJ2-2, with a possible D match to TRBD2 (5 bases). Looked up from germline, CDR1 is LNHNV and CDR2 is YYDKDF (reference sequence). With 1 base removed from V and 6 bases from J, the gap between germline ends came to 9 bases. CDR3 length: 14 residues. The DNA for the CDR3 is TGTGCCACCAGCAGAGTAGGGCGGGCCGGGGAGCTGTTTTTT. Translation: CATSRVGRAGELFF. The variable domain in full, with the rest retrieved from reference TRBV15 and TRBJ2-2, is DAMVIQNPRYQVTQFGKPVTLSCSQTLNHNVMYWYQQKSSQAPKLLFHYYDKDFNNEADTPDNFQSRRPNTSFCFLDIRSPGLGDTAMYLCATSRVGRAGELFFGEGSRLTVL.

V is TRBV30 and J is TRBJ1-1, with TRBD1 identical over 7 bases. Germline loops: CDR1 GTSNPN, CDR2 SVGIG (reference sequence). Unmatched junction bases numbered 11, after V lost 8 bases and J lost 8 bases. The CDR3 is made up of 12 amino acids. CDR3 region: CAGVTGVVEAFF. CDR3 bases: TGTGCCGGAGTTACAGGGGTCGTCGAAGCTTTCTTT.

This chain joins TRBV24-1 and TRBJ2-2; 7 bases map to TRBD1. The CDR3 sequence is 13 residues long. The V gene's germline CDR1 is KGHDR and CDR2 SFDVKD. V lost 7 bases, J lost 4 bases, and 2 bases stayed unmatched. The CDR3 sequence is CATRAGGTGELFF. Written as DNA, the CDR3 is TGTGCCACCAGGGCAGGGGGCACCGGGGAGCTGTTTTTT.

This clone was counted only a few times. J is TRBJ1-4 and V is TRBV10-3; TRBD1 agrees at 7 bases. The CDR3 is 13 residues long. Trimming at V came to 6 bases and at J to 8 bases, leaving 6 bases not matched to a gene. Germline values: CDR1 ENHRY, CDR2 SYGVKD. In DNA, the CDR3 is TGTGCCATCAGCGACAGGGTCGGGGAAAAACTGTTTTTT. Encoded protein: CAISDRVGEKLFF.

The chain links TRBV28 to TRBJ2-3; a possible D gene is TRBD2 (5 bases). CDR1 is MDHEN and CDR2 is SYDVKM in the germline V gene. The CDR3 has 16 residues. V lost 6 bases and J lost 4, with 20 bases in between. Here the CDR3 reads CASSQTRSSRADTQYF. CDR3 coding DNA: TGTGCCAGCAGCCAGACCAGGTCTTCGCGGGCAGATACGCAGTATTTT. Filled out from reference TRBV28 and TRBJ2-3, the complete variable domain reads DVKVTQSSRYLVKRTGEKVFLECVQDMDHENMFWYRQDPGLGLRLIYFSYDVKMKEKGDIPEGYSVSREKKERFSLILESASTNQTSMYLCASSQTRSSRADTQYFGPGTRLTVL.

This clone was observed a handful of times. This chain joins TRBV5-5 and TRBJ2-7; possibly TRBD1 for D (6 bases). Germline loops: CDR1 SGHKS, CDR2 YYEKEE (reference sequence). The ends were cut back, 0 bases at V and 3 bases at J, with 19 bases in the middle. The CDR3 is 17 residues long. The CDR3, as DNA: TGTGCCAGCAGCTTGGTGGGGGCACCCCGGGGCTACTACGAGCAGTACTTC. Its translation: CASSLVGAPRGYYEQYF.

The chain links TRBV6-7 to TRBJ1-1; 9 nucleotides agree with TRBD1. TRBV6-7 is treated as an ORF (open reading frame) with a function not yet certain. V was clipped by 0 bases and J by 6 bases; unmatched bases: 5. The CDR3 contains 15 residues. The CDR3 DNA reads as TGTGCCAGCAGTTACTCTTGGGACAGGGAGTCTGAAGCTTTCTTT. Protein: CASSYSWDRESEAFF.

The chain joins TRBV19 to TRBJ1-2; 8 bases are shared with TRBD1. CDR3 size: 14 residues. Trimming took 4 bases from V and 4 from J; bases not matched to a gene: 5. From germline, CDR1 is LNHDA and CDR2 SQIVND (reference sequence). The CDR3 protein is CASSTRGTGYGYTF. The CDR3 nucleotides are TGTGCCAGTAGTACCAGAGGGACAGGCTATGGCTACACCTTC.

V and J are TRBV11-2 and TRBJ2-5; weak D call: TRBD2 (5 bases). V was shortened by 3 bases and J by 0 bases, with 8 bases between the two germline ends. Germline V gene sequence: CDR1 SGHAT, CDR2 FQNNGV. The length of the CDR3 is 14 residues. CDR3 bases: TGTGCCAGCAGCTTGGAGGTACACCAAGAGACCCAGTACTTC. As protein: CASSLEVHQETQYF.

The chain has TRBV12-3 or TRBV12-4 and TRBJ1-6, with no clear D. The CDR3 covers 12 residues. The V end was cut by 7 bases, the J end by 9 bases, with 10 bases between. CDR3 DNA: TGTGCCAGCACCGCTGGTAGTTCACCCCTCCACTTT. This gives the protein CASTAGSSPLHF.

The chain combines TRBV6-1 with TRBJ1-4, with 8 nucleotides matching TRBD1. Germline assignment: CDR1 MNHNS and CDR2 SASEGT. The CDR3 is made up of 16 amino acids. Trimming cost V 3 bases and J 5 bases; bases outside gene matches: 8. The CDR3 sequence is CASSDIVGTGNEKLFF. DNA of the CDR3: TGTGCCAGCAGTGACATTGTTGGGACAGGAAATGAAAAACTGTTTTTT.

J is TRBJ2-3 and V is TRBV5-4, with 7 bases lining up with TRBD2. V lost 4 bases, J lost 3 bases, and 8 bases stayed unmatched. Germline V gene data show CDR1 as SGHNT and CDR2 as YYREEE (reference sequence). The CDR3 is 15 amino acids. CDR3 bases: TGTGCCAGCAGCCCCCCGTCGGGGGGAACAGATACGCAGTATTTT. This translates into CASSPPSGGTDTQYF.